The clone carrying this TCR beta chain appeared a few times. It was with unique molecular identifiers that the TCRbeta library was prepared. TCRdb used MiXCR to reprocess the PCR reads, holding one entry per CDR3 protein. The data contain about 980,000 distinct CDR3 sequences, around 30% of them singletons. The data were obtained in a study of T-cell reconstitution after alpha-beta-depleted transplantation in children. Germline-derived CDR1 and CDR2 are ENHRY and SYGVKD. The V and J ends lost 6 bases and 1 base respectively, with 4 bases between them. The CDR3 spans 13 residues. The material sequenced was PBMCs, mostly from graft donor cells, taken 360 days after TCRalphabeta/CD19-depleted stem cell transplant. The TCR comes from a boy in the first two years of life who had a stem cell transplant for SCID, so the T cells may come from the graft donor. This sequence joins TRBV10-3 and TRBJ2-6; D is unresolved. The CDR3 loop is CAISGSGANVLTF. The CDR3 DNA reads as TGTGCCATCAGCGGGTCTGGGGCCAACGTCCTGACTTTC.